The 9 T cell receptor beta chains given below trace back to one sample, sequenced in a study of beta chain features in type 1 diabetes. What was sequenced were expressed TCRB transcripts, since all of the isolated RNA had been reverse transcribed. This table comes from immunoSEQ multiplex PCR, and its TCRdb copy is limited to in-frame clones, with some not included. The sample carries roughly 170,000 clones, about 13% recorded once. Sequencing was performed on central memory CD4+ T cells from blood. Receptor source: a woman between 18 and 29 years old in good health.

The chain joins TRBV27 to TRBJ2-5, with D tentatively TRBD1 (6 bases). Looked up from germline, CDR1 is MNHEY and CDR2 is SMNVEV (reference sequence). This CDR3 has 14 amino acids. The V end was cut by 6 bases, the J end by 5 bases, with 16 bases between. CDR3 residues: CASRLQGRLETQYF. For the CDR3, the DNA is TGTGCCAGCAGACTACAGGGACGGTTGGAGACCCAGTACTTC.

J is TRBJ2-5 and V is TRBV29-1, with 9 bases identical to TRBD1. The CDR3 has 13 residues. V lost 5 bases to trimming and J lost 5 bases; unmatched junction nucleotides: 6. Germline values: CDR1 SQVTM, CDR2 ANQGSEA. CDR3 residues: CSVRDRAGETQYF. The CDR3 nucleotides are TGCAGCGTTAGGGACAGGGCCGGGGAGACCCAGTACTTC.

The chain is built from TRBV5-1 and TRBJ1-1; 9 nucleotides match TRBD1. CDR3 length: 16 residues. Germline-derived CDR1 and CDR2 are SGHRS and YFSETQ. The V gene end was trimmed by 4 bases and the J gene end by 0 bases; junction bases not matched to a gene: 7. In DNA form, the CDR3 reads TGCGCCAGCAGCCGAGGACAGGGGAGTCTGAACACTGAAGCTTTCTTT. Amino acid sequence: CASSRGQGSLNTEAFF.

The chain has TRBV7-3 and TRBJ2-4; possible D gene TRBD1, 7 bases. This CDR3 is 15 amino acids long. Germline assignment: CDR1 SGHTA and CDR2 FQGTGA. Trimming removed 5 bases from V and 8 bases from J, with 19 bases in between. CDR3 DNA sequence: TGTGCCAGCAGCATAATGGGTACAGGGGAGGACATTCAGTACTTC. Its protein product is CASSIMGTGEDIQYF.

The rearrangement joins TRBV28 to TRBJ1-2, with D unclear. The CDR3 is 15 residues long. Germline CDR1 is MDHEN and CDR2 is SYDVKM. V gave up 2 bases and J gave up 4 bases, with 14 bases separating them. The DNA for the CDR3 is TGTGCCAGCAGTTTAGGGCCCCGATACTCCTATGGCTACACCTTC. It specifies CASSLGPRYSYGYTF.

Only a few counts were recorded for this clone. J is TRBJ2-2 and V is TRBV5-1; 8 bases line up with TRBD1. Germline lookup yields CDR1 SGHRS and CDR2 YFSETQ. This CDR3 region has 15 residues. V lost 6 bases and J lost 6; bases outside the gene matches: 10. In nucleotides, the CDR3 is TGCGCCAGCAAAACAGGGGGACAATTCGCCGGGGAGCTGTTTTTT. Translating it yields CASKTGGQFAGELFF.

This clone was observed a handful of times. This sequence joins TRBV28 and TRBJ2-1, with D possibly matching TRBD1 (6 bases). This CDR3 has 15 residues. V lost 8 bases, J lost 0 bases, and 14 bases lay in between. The germline V gene has CDR1 MDHEN and CDR2 SYDVKM. The CDR3: CASGTYRASYNEQFF. The CDR3 DNA follows: TGTGCCAGCGGTACTTACAGGGCCTCCTACAATGAGCAGTTCTTC.

V is TRBV5-8 and J is TRBJ1-1; D remains unclear. CDR3 length: 15 residues. Trimming shortened V by 5 bases and J by 1 base, and 15 bases separated the two germline ends. Germline-derived CDR1 and CDR2 are SGHTS and YDEGEE. The CDR3 is CASRETRVGNTEAFF. CDR3 nucleotide sequence: TGTGCCAGCAGGGAAACCCGGGTAGGGAACACTGAAGCTTTCTTT. Full variable domain (outside the CDR3, taken from reference TRBV5-8 and TRBJ1-1): EAGVTQSPTHLIKTRGQQATLRCSPISGHTSVYWYQQALGLGLQFLLWYDEGEERNRGNFPPRFSGRQFPNYSSELNVNALELEDSALYLCASRETRVGNTEAFFGQGTRLTVV.

The chain is built from TRBV30 and TRBJ2-7; a possible D gene is TRBD1 (6 bases). CDR1 is GTSNPN, CDR2 SVGIG, per germline (reference sequence). V was pared by 2 bases and J by 3 bases, with 14 bases between. The CDR3 contains 14 residues. CDR3 in amino acids: CAWSPRGEGYEQYF. The CDR3 coding sequence is TGTGCCTGGAGTCCCAGGGGAGAAGGCTACGAGCAGTACTTC.